The clone carrying this T cell receptor beta chain was recorded a few times. Its antigen is currently unknown. This record comes from a study of CD8 T cells in ankylosing spondylitis. In TCRdb, the 5' RACE reads were re-called with MiXCR into one record per CDR3 protein. This table has over 700,000 distinct CDR3 sequences, roughly 20% appearing once. The CDR3 runs 12 residues. Between the trimmed V and J ends, which lost 5 bases and 5 bases, there was a span of 9 bases. CDR1 and CDR2 from the germline V gene are MNHNS and SASEGT. Study outcomes and limitations: Seemingly distinctive of ankylosing spondylitis blood was a TCR beta motif formed by eight highly homologous variants.

Sequences were obtained from blood, either unsorted or a sorted T cell fraction (not recorded which). This sequence originates from a male donor with ankylosing spondylitis. This sequence joins TRBV6-1 and TRBJ1-2; the D is unclear. The CDR3 bases are TGTGCCAGCAGTCCTCGGGTATATGGCTACACCTTC. Its protein is CASSPRVYGYTF.